A single T cell receptor beta chain is shown here with its context. This record belongs to a study of blood T cell repertoires in COVID-19. Across the study: Sources were T cells, B-cell-depleted T cells, or PBMCs; the material itself was cDNA or gDNA.

The CDR3 spans 14 residues. CDR1 is MNHEY and CDR2 is SMNVEV in the germline V gene (reference sequence). V gave up 3 bases and J gave up 5 bases; unmatched junction bases: 1. Repertoires were generated with immunoSEQ multiplex PCR, while TCRdb's copy carries only in-frame clones and drops some. The sample shows about 120,000 clones, roughly 80% of them seen only once. V usage is TRBV27 and J usage is TRBJ2-7; 13 nucleotides match TRBD2. The clonotype originates from a human donor in a cohort sampled during active COVID-19. The sequenced material came from peripheral blood. The CDR3 is CASSFGTSGNEQYF. The CDR3 coding sequence is TGTGCCAGCAGTTTTGGGACTAGCGGGAACGAGCAGTACTTC.